This T cell receptor beta chain was sequenced during a study of T cell responses to AZD1222 COVID-19 vaccine. Study-level results: Without day 14 samples, only post-peak T cell repertoires were studied. Vaccine-associated CD4 TCRs spanned spike, dominant at 160-218 and 743-854. Females made up more of the donors, who were largely white British, and clonal diversity may have come out too low.

To note about this clone: Antigen: not known.

Per the germline V gene, CDR1 is LGHNT and CDR2 is FRNRAP. V was pared by 3 bases and J by 4 bases, with 3 bases between. The CDR3 consists of 12 residues. Sequencing was performed with immunoSEQ multiplex PCR; in TCRdb, only in-frame clones are kept and a portion is missing. This table has tens of thousands of clones, approximately 83% appearing once. The TCR originated in an adult in good health. The sample was peripheral blood, taken on day 0 of AZD1222 vaccination. This chain links TRBV12-5 with TRBJ2-2; D uncertain. CDR3 amino acids: CASGFSTGELFF. CDR3 sequence (DNA): TGTGCTAGTGGTTTCTCCACCGGGGAGCTGTTTTTT.